The 25 T cell receptor beta chains below come from one sample, sequenced in a study of human T cells and chemical hapten exposure. The time point was: patch test 3, about 24 weeks after DPC sensitization. As to treatment: therapeutic diphenylcyclopropenone sensitization with weekly scalp DPC. TCRdb analysed the RACE reads with MiXCR anew, one entry per CDR3 protein. The repertoire has about 120,000 distinct CDR3 sequences, about 10% of them found once; the top ten carry around 2.4%. This material consisted of whole blood, taken in connection with sensitization to the hapten diphenylcyclopropenone (DPC). The receptors stem from a woman aged 50 to 60 with alopecia areata. Some clones in this sample may be carry-over from other donors' samples.

The chain carries TRBV20-1 and TRBJ2-7, with 11 bases aligning to TRBD2. With 3 bases clipped from V and 7 bases from J, the junction kept 8 bases outside the gene matches. This CDR3 has 14 residues. Germline V CDR1 and CDR2: DFQATT, SNEGSKA (reference sequence). CDR3 amino acids: CSASATSGTGEQYF. CDR3 DNA: TGCAGTGCTAGTGCGACTAGCGGGACGGGGGAGCAGTACTTC.

This clonotype was detected many times. This chain uses TRBV20-1 with TRBJ2-3; TRBD1 aligns across 7 bases. The trim removed 0 bases at V and 9 bases at J, leaving 15 bases unmatched. The CDR3 has 16 amino acids. Germline V gene data show CDR1 as DFQATT and CDR2 as SNEGSKA (reference sequence). In DNA, the CDR3 is TGCAGTGCTAGAGATAGGGCAGGGGGTTGGGTAGACACGCAGTATTTT. Protein: CSARDRAGGWVDTQYF.

This clonotype showed up many times. The CDR3: CASSLEGVVAEAFF. The CDR3 region has the DNA TGTGCCAGCAGCTTAGAGGGGGTAGTGGCTGAAGCTTTCTTT. V gene TRBV13 combines with J gene TRBJ1-1; tentatively, D is TRBD1 (6 bases). The V end was cut by 1 base, the J end by 6 bases, with 12 bases between. The germline CDR1 and CDR2 sequences are PRHDT and FYEKMQ (reference sequence). The length of the CDR3 is 14 residues.

In its sample, this clonotype was seen many times. The chain uses TRBV20-1 and TRBJ2-3, with 9 bases lining up with TRBD2. The V and J ends lost 1 base and 4 bases, in that order; junction bases with no gene match: 6. CDR1 DFQATT and CDR2 SNEGSKA come from the germline V gene (reference sequence). The CDR3 consists of 15 residues. Here the CDR3 DNA reads TGCAGTGCTAGAGCTAGCGGGATGGAGGCAGATACGCAGTATTTT. Amino acids: CSARASGMEADTQYF.

The table lists this clonotype with a few counts. This chain links TRBV7-9 with TRBJ2-1; maybe TRBD2 (6 bases). CDR1 SEHNR and CDR2 FQNEAQ come from the germline V gene (reference sequence). The CDR3 runs to 15 residues. V was pared by 5 bases and J by 5 bases, with 16 bases between. CDR3 DNA sequence: TGTGCCAGCAGCCCCTGGGGTAGCGGAGACAATGAGCAGTTCTTC. It yields the protein CASSPWGSGDNEQFF.

V is TRBV20-1 and J is TRBJ1-5; 7 bases line up with TRBD1. CDR1 and CDR2 from the germline V gene are DFQATT and SNEGSKA (reference sequence). Germline trimming cut 5 bases from V and 5 bases from J; bases unmatched to any gene: 3. This CDR3 comprises 12 residues. The CDR3: CSAAQGDQPQHF. CDR3 bases: TGCAGTGCTGCGCAGGGGGATCAGCCCCAGCATTTT.

The chain is built from TRBV14 and TRBJ2-5; 9 bases are a match to TRBD1. This CDR3 has 13 amino acids. CDR1 and CDR2 (germline): SGHDN, FVKESK. Unmatched junction bases numbered 3, after V lost 6 bases and J lost 4 bases. As DNA, the CDR3 is TGTGCCAGCAGTGACAGGGGGTCAGAGACCCAGTACTTC. As protein: CASSDRGSETQYF.

The gene calls are TRBV29-1 and TRBJ2-5, with 8 bases identical to TRBD2. V dropped 4 bases and J dropped 4; count of bases not matched to a gene: 14. CDR1 SQVTM and CDR2 ANQGSEA come from the germline V gene. The CDR3 length is 16 residues. DNA of the CDR3: TGCAGCGTTGGACCCCTCGAGCGGGAGCTAAGAGAGACCCAGTACTTC. Translation gives CSVGPLERELRETQYF. Combining the CDR3 with reference TRBV29-1 and TRBJ2-5 gives the whole variable domain SAVISQKPSRDICQRGTSLTIQCQVDSQVTMMFWYRQQPGQSLTLIATANQGSEATYESGFVIDKFPISRPNLTFSTLTVSNMSPEDSSIYLCSVGPLERELRETQYFGPGTRLLVL.

The chain employs TRBV6-6 and TRBJ1-4, with D maybe TRBD1 (6 bases). Per germline, CDR1 MNHNY and CDR2 SVGAGI (reference sequence). This CDR3 is built from 20 residues. The V and J ends lost 2 bases and 0 bases respectively, with 22 bases between them. The CDR3 reads CASSYPPPQGTAATNEKLFF. Here the CDR3 DNA reads TGTGCCAGCAGTTACCCTCCCCCACAGGGAACGGCGGCAACTAATGAAAAACTGTTTTTT.

V usage is TRBV30 and J usage is TRBJ2-7, with TRBD2 identical over 9 bases. Per the germline V gene, CDR1 is GTSNPN and CDR2 is SVGIG (reference sequence). The CDR3 is 14 residues long. After removal of 5 bases from V and 5 bases from J, the junction contained 10 bases not matched to a gene. CDR3 in amino acids: CAWGQAGGWDEQYF. For the CDR3, the DNA is TGTGCCTGGGGCCAAGCGGGAGGCTGGGACGAGCAGTACTTC.

The count of this clonotype is one. One end of the junction varies from germline; a read error may be responsible. V and J are TRBV6-2 or TRBV6-3 and TRBJ1-5; the D gene is possibly TRBD1 (6 bases). The germline V gene has CDR1 MNHEY and CDR2 SVGEGT. The CDR3 is 13 amino acids. The CDR3 protein is CASTLLGAQPQNF. The CDR3 DNA reads TGTGCCAGCACCCTCTTGGGGGCCCAGCCCCAGAATTTT.

This clonotype was seen at least ten times. This sequence joins TRBV7-9 and TRBJ1-5, with TRBD1 as a possible D gene (5 bases). Trimming shortened V by 1 base and J by 2 bases, and 6 bases separated the two germline ends. Germline-derived CDR1 and CDR2 are SEHNR and FQNEAQ (reference sequence). The CDR3 has 14 residues. The CDR3 spells CASSLGGGNQPQHF. The DNA for the CDR3 is TGTGCCAGCAGCTTAGGGGGCGGCAATCAGCCCCAGCATTTT. The whole variable domain, filled in from reference TRBV7-9 and TRBJ1-5, reads DTGVSQNPRHKITKRGQNVTFRCDPISEHNRLYWYRQTLGQGPEFLTYFQNEAQLEKSRLLSDRFSAERPKGSFSTLEIQRTEQGDSAMYLCASSLGGGNQPQHFGDGTRLSIL.

The V and J genes are TRBV28 and TRBJ2-5; 7 nucleotides agree with TRBD1. This CDR3 comprises 13 residues. CDR1 and CDR2 (germline): MDHEN, SYDVKM. V shed 2 bases and J 3 bases; nucleotides not matched to a gene: 0. CDR3 sequence reads: CASSLTGEETQYF. CDR3 coding DNA: TGTGCCAGCAGTTTAACAGGGGAAGAGACCCAGTACTTC.

A note on this clonotype: A much larger clone differs from this one at a single base, so this may be a read error. The chain is built from TRBV20-1 and TRBJ2-3; a possible D gene is TRBD2 (5 bases). With 6 bases removed from V and 3 bases from J, the gap between germline ends came to 19 bases. The CDR3 contains 15 residues. Germline CDR1 and CDR2: DFQATT and SNEGSKA (reference sequence). The CDR3 reads CSAPRGWRGTDTQYF. In nucleotides, the CDR3 is TGCAGTGCCCCCCGAGGGTGGAGAGGGACAGATACGCAGTATTTT.

In the case of this clonotype: With a much larger clone just one base away, this may be a read error. The chain links TRBV11-2 to TRBJ2-7, with a weak D call TRBD1 (5 bases). This CDR3 is 13 amino acids long. CDR1 SGHAT and CDR2 FQNNGV come from the germline V gene. Trimming removed 5 bases at V and 5 bases at J, with 13 bases between. Written as DNA, the CDR3 is TGTGCCAGCAGCCTACAGGAACCCGACGAGCAGTACTTC. Its protein product is CASSLQEPDEQYF. The full variable domain, rest sourced from reference TRBV11-2 and TRBJ2-7, is EAGVAQSPRYKIIEKRQSVAFWCNPISGHATLYWYQQILGQGPKLLIQFQNNGVVDDSQLPKDRFSAERLKGVDSTLKIQPAKLEDSAVYLCASSLQEPDEQYFGPGTRLTVT.

There are a few counts of this clonotype. The chain uses TRBV7-9 and TRBJ2-6; TRBD1 aligns across 7 bases. This CDR3 spans 17 amino acids. The germline V gene has CDR1 SEHNR and CDR2 FQNEAQ (reference sequence). The ends lost 2 bases at V and 2 bases at J; junction bases unmatched: 6. CDR3 sequence reads: CASSLLQTGTGANVLTF. In DNA form, the CDR3 reads TGTGCCAGCAGCTTACTCCAGACAGGGACTGGGGCCAACGTCCTGACTTTC.

This clonotype was counted a single time. V and J are TRBV7-8 and TRBJ2-3; TRBD1 might be the D (5 bases). The length of the CDR3 is 14 residues. Trimming took 5 bases from V and 5 from J, leaving 14 bases between them. CDR1 and CDR2 (germline): SGHVS, FQNEAQ. The chain's CDR3 is CASSLRPDRDTQYF. CDR3 coding DNA: TGTGCCAGCAGCCTAAGACCTGACAGAGATACGCAGTATTTT. The variable domain in full, with the rest retrieved from reference TRBV7-8 and TRBJ2-3, is GAGVSQSPRYKVAKRGQDVALRCDPISGHVSLFWYQQALGQGPEFLTYFQNEAQLDKSGLPSDRFFAERPEGSVSTLKIQRTQQEDSAVYLCASSLRPDRDTQYFGPGTRLTVL.

Details on this clonotype: A much larger clonotype is one base distant, so this may be a read error. The chain joins TRBV6-2 or TRBV6-3 to TRBJ2-1; 13 bases line up with TRBD2. The CDR3 covers 17 residues. CDR1 is MNHEY, CDR2 SVGEGT, per germline. The CDR3 loop reads CASSRRTSGSSYKEQFF. CDR3 nucleotides: TGTGCCAGCAGTCGACGGACTAGCGGGAGCTCCTACAAAGAGCAGTTCTTC.

This clonotype occurred many times. The chain links TRBV2 to TRBJ2-5; a possible D gene is TRBD1 (6 bases). Germline assignment: CDR1 SNHLY and CDR2 FYNNEI. V was shortened by 2 bases and J by 4 bases, with 14 bases between the two germline ends. The CDR3 runs 15 residues. CDR3 in DNA: TGTGCCAGCAGTGAATTACAGGGTTGGGCAGAGACCCAGTACTTC. This translates into CASSELQGWAETQYF.

The rearrangement uses TRBV27 and TRBJ1-1, with a possible D match to TRBD1 (6 bases). CDR1 is MNHEY, CDR2 SMNVEV, per germline (reference sequence). This CDR3 contains 13 residues. The CDR3 reads CAPEAGDYTEAFF. CDR3 sequence (DNA): TGTGCGCCGGAAGCAGGGGATTACACTGAAGCTTTCTTT.

This clonotype came up a few times. The CDR3 spells CASSFVPGQGVGAEAFF. CDR3 coding DNA: TGTGCCAGCAGTTTTGTTCCGGGACAGGGGGTGGGCGCTGAAGCTTTCTTT. The chain uses TRBV12-3 or TRBV12-4 and TRBJ1-1; 11 bases map to TRBD1. The CDR3 covers 17 residues. V lost 3 bases, J lost 6 bases, and 12 bases stayed unmatched.

Only a few counts were recorded for this clonotype. This rearrangement joins TRBV2 to TRBJ1-4; perhaps TRBD1 as D (5 bases). Germline CDR1 and CDR2: SNHLY and FYNNEI. V was shortened by 6 bases and J by 0 bases, with 14 bases between the two germline ends. There are 16 residues in the CDR3. CDR3 protein: CASRTVGAATNEKLFF. For the CDR3, the DNA is TGTGCCAGCAGGACTGTCGGGGCTGCAACTAATGAAAAACTGTTTTTT.

The genes are TRBV7-2 and TRBJ1-4; TRBD1 might be the D (5 bases). The CDR3 spans 15 residues. Germline-derived CDR1 and CDR2 are SGHTA and FQGNSA. Trimming took 4 bases from V and 11 from J, leaving 20 bases between them. As DNA, the CDR3 is TGTGCCAGCAGCTCTGGGGGGACCCCGGGCAGGAAACTGTTTTTT. Residues: CASSSGGTPGRKLFF. The full variable domain, rest sourced from reference TRBV7-2 and TRBJ1-4, is GAGVSQSPSNKVTEKGKDVELRCDPISGHTALYWYRQSLGQGLEFLIYFQGNSAPDKSGLPSDRFSAERTGGSVSTLTIQRTQQEDSAVYLCASSSGGTPGRKLFFGSGTQLSVL.

This clonotype was seen more than once but under ten times. V and J are TRBV28 and TRBJ2-7; possibly TRBD2 for D (5 bases). The germline gives CDR1 MDHEN, CDR2 SYDVKM. V gave up 3 bases and J gave up 5 bases, with 11 bases separating them. The CDR3 has 13 residues. The CDR3: CASSLVFGDEQYF. The CDR3 bases are TGTGCCAGCAGTTTGGTTTTCGGGGACGAGCAGTACTTC. The full variable domain, completed using reference TRBV28 and TRBJ2-7, is DVKVTQSSRYLVKRTGEKVFLECVQDMDHENMFWYRQDPGLGLRLIYFSYDVKMKEKGDIPEGYSVSREKKERFSLILESASTNQTSMYLCASSLVFGDEQYFGPGTRLTVT.

This clonotype has only a few counts. This chain connects TRBV6-4 to TRBJ1-5, with TRBD1 matching over 7 bases. The CDR3 length is 16 residues. V shed 3 bases and J 0 bases; nucleotides not matched to a gene: 5. CDR1 MRHNA and CDR2 SNTAGT come from the germline V gene. CDR3 sequence: CASSEGTAYSNQPQHF. The CDR3 DNA reads TGTGCCAGCAGTGAAGGGACAGCCTATAGCAATCAGCCCCAGCATTTT.